One and the same sample provided the 32 T cell receptor beta chains below, sequenced in a study of shared clonotypes between healthy human individuals. The protocol was immunoSEQ multiplex PCR, while the TCRdb copy is restricted to in-frame clones and leaves out a portion. The sample includes about 1.5 million clones, under 99% seen only once; the top ten take around 0.47%. Sequenced material: naive CD4+ T cells sorted from blood. Subset in this sample: CD45RA+ positively selected. Source of these receptors: a man younger than 40 in good health.

Details on this clone: The sample holds other DNA sequences that translate to the same CDR3. The V call is TRBV20-1, the J call TRBJ2-7; 7 nucleotides align to TRBD1. The trim removed 6 bases at V and 3 bases at J, leaving 2 bases unmatched. Per germline, CDR1 DFQATT and CDR2 SNEGSKA (reference sequence). The CDR3 is made up of 11 amino acids. CDR3 region: CSARDSYEQYF. The CDR3 nucleotides are TGCAGTGCGAGGGACAGCTACGAGCAGTACTTC.

J is TRBJ1-2 and V is TRBV7-2; D remains unclear. The CDR3 has 13 residues. Germline V gene data show CDR1 as SGHTA and CDR2 as FQGNSA. Trimming cost V 7 bases and J 6 bases, with 15 bases left between them. CDR3 residues: CASNSEGFNGYTF. CDR3 DNA sequence: TGTGCCAGCAACTCAGAGGGTTTTAATGGCTACACCTTC. Filled out from reference TRBV7-2 and TRBJ1-2, the complete variable domain reads GAGVSQSPSNKVTEKGKDVELRCDPISGHTALYWYRQSLGQGLEFLIYFQGNSAPDKSGLPSDRFSAERTGGSVSTLTIQRTQQEDSAVYLCASNSEGFNGYTFGSGTRLTVV.

This sequence joins TRBV11-2 and TRBJ2-7; 7 nucleotides line up with TRBD2. CDR1 is SGHAT, CDR2 FQNNGV, per germline. The CDR3 has 13 residues. Trimming cost V 6 bases and J 6 bases; bases outside gene matches: 8. The CDR3: CASSWTSNVEQYF. As DNA, the CDR3 is TGTGCCAGCAGTTGGACTAGTAATGTCGAGCAGTACTTC.

The CDR3, as DNA: TGTGCCACCTATCCCCTCCGGGGTGATCAGCCCCAGCATTTT. Translating it yields CATYPLRGDQPQHF. This chain links TRBV28 with TRBJ1-5; no clear D gene. The CDR3 is 14 residues long. The ends were cut back, 10 bases at V and 5 bases at J, with 18 bases in the middle. CDR1 is MDHEN and CDR2 is SYDVKM in the germline V gene.

The CDR3: CASRGGEQFF. The CDR3 coding sequence is TGTGCCAGTAGGGGTGGTGAGCAGTTCTTC. This rearrangement joins TRBV19 to TRBJ2-1; D unresolved. The germline V and J ends were trimmed by 6 bases and 9 bases, with 6 bases remaining between them. The germline V gene has CDR1 LNHDA and CDR2 SQIVND (reference sequence). The length of the CDR3 is 10 residues. The complete variable domain, with remaining parts taken from reference TRBV19 and TRBJ2-1, reads DGGITQSPKYLFRKEGQNVTLSCEQNLNHDAMYWYRQDPGQGLRLIYYSQIVNDFQKGDIAEGYSVSREKKESFPLTVTSAQKNPTAFYLCASRGGEQFFGPGTRLTVL.

The chain couples TRBV5-5 to TRBJ2-5; 9 bases fit TRBD1. Trimming took 3 bases from V and 2 from J; bases not matched to a gene: 2. CDR1 and CDR2 from the germline V gene are SGHKS and YYEKEE (reference sequence). CDR3 length: 14 residues. CDR3 DNA: TGTGCCAGCAGCTCGGGGACAGGGCAAGAGACCCAGTACTTC. Protein sequence: CASSSGTGQETQYF.

The J gene is TRBJ2-1, the V gene TRBV5-4; 12 positions match TRBD1. With 0 bases clipped from V and 7 bases from J, the junction kept 11 bases outside the gene matches. CDR3 length: 18 residues. Per germline, CDR1 SGHNT and CDR2 YYREEE (reference sequence). CDR3 amino acids: CASSLALAGTGGKNEQFF. CDR3 nucleotide sequence: TGTGCCAGCAGCTTGGCTCTGGCCGGGACAGGGGGCAAGAATGAGCAGTTCTTC. Supplemented by reference TRBV5-4 and TRBJ2-1, the full variable domain reads ETGVTQSPTHLIKTRGQQVTLRCSSQSGHNTVSWYQQALGQGPQFIFQYYREEENGRGNFPPRFSGLQFPNYSSELNVNALELDDSALYLCASSLALAGTGGKNEQFFGPGTRLTVL.

J is TRBJ2-3 and V is TRBV28, with 11 bases lining up with TRBD2. J lost 4 bases, V lost 4 bases, and 10 bases had no gene match. This CDR3 region has 17 residues. Germline V gene data show CDR1 as MDHEN and CDR2 as SYDVKM. The chain's CDR3 is CASSSGTSGLWADTQYF. CDR3 coding DNA: TGTGCCAGCAGTTCCGGGACTAGCGGTCTATGGGCAGATACGCAGTATTTT.

This clone appeared once. The V call is TRBV28, the J call TRBJ2-7; 12 bases are shared with TRBD1. The CDR3 sequence is 13 residues long. The V gene end was trimmed by 8 bases and the J gene end by 7 bases; junction bases not matched to a gene: 6. In germline, CDR1 is MDHEN, CDR2 SYDVKM. The CDR3 DNA is TGTGCCAGCGGGGGGACAGGGGGCTGGGAGCAGTACTTC. Its protein product is CASGGTGGWEQYF.

The chain has TRBV10-3 and TRBJ2-7, with D perhaps assigned TRBD1 or TRBD2 (6 bases each). Germline-derived CDR1 and CDR2 are ENHRY and SYGVKD. The V and J ends lost 10 bases and 6 bases respectively, with 19 bases between them. The CDR3 is 13 residues long. The CDR3 nucleotides read TGTGCCAGCATTCCCCGGGGGCGGATCGAGCAGTACTTC. Translation gives CASIPRGRIEQYF.

J is TRBJ2-3 and V is TRBV6-6; unclear D gene. The CDR3 totals 15 residues. Germline CDR1 and CDR2: MNHNY and SVGAGI (reference sequence). V was cut by 4 bases and J by 2 bases, with 13 bases left in between. In nucleotides, the CDR3 is TGTGCCAGCAGTTTACGGCTGTCGGACACAGATACGCAGTATTTT. This codes for CASSLRLSDTDTQYF.

This clone was picked up one time. This chain joins TRBV9 and TRBJ2-1, with 9 bases fitting TRBD2. Per the germline V gene, CDR1 is SGDLS and CDR2 is YYNGEE. Trimming took 3 bases from V and 1 from J; bases not matched to a gene: 14. The CDR3 has 19 amino acids. The chain's CDR3 is CASSGWSSGTPSSYNEQFF. As DNA, the CDR3 is TGTGCCAGCAGCGGATGGTCTAGCGGGACGCCGTCGTCCTACAATGAGCAGTTCTTC. Full variable domain (rest looked up from reference TRBV9 and TRBJ2-1): DSGVTQTPKHLITATGQRVTLRCSPRSGDLSVYWYQQSLDQGLQFLIQYYNGEERAKGNILERFSAQQFPDLHSELNLSSLELGDSALYFCASSGWSSGTPSSYNEQFFGPGTRLTVL.

The chain has TRBV2 and TRBJ2-1; 9 bases are a match to TRBD2. Germline assignment: CDR1 SNHLY and CDR2 FYNNEI. V was clipped by 7 bases and J by 8 bases; unmatched bases: 9. The CDR3 has 14 amino acids. The CDR3 coding sequence is TGTGCCAGCACAGCGGGACTAGCCTTGGATGAGCAGTTCTTC. Its protein is CASTAGLALDEQFF.

J is TRBJ1-4 and V is TRBV18, with a weak D call TRBD1 (5 bases). The length of the CDR3 is 16 residues. With 2 bases removed from V and 7 bases from J, the gap between germline ends came to 17 bases. Looked up from germline, CDR1 is KGHSH and CDR2 is LQKENI. CDR3 protein: CASSPIYGGEGEKLFF. The CDR3 nucleotides read TGTGCCAGCTCACCAATTTATGGAGGGGAAGGTGAAAAACTGTTTTTT.

The V call is TRBV4-1, the J call TRBJ2-1; TRBD2 matches 8 bases. V lost 4 bases to trimming and J lost 2 bases; unmatched junction nucleotides: 4. The CDR3 is made up of 15 amino acids. Germline values: CDR1 MGHRA, CDR2 YSYEKL. The DNA of the CDR3 is TGCGCCAGCAGCCCTTCGGGACTAGCCTACAATGAGCAGTTCTTC. Protein sequence: CASSPSGLAYNEQFF.

The chain recombines TRBV4-2 with TRBJ2-5; D gene ambiguous. This CDR3 has 13 residues. The germline CDR1 and CDR2 sequences are LGHNA and YNFKEQ. V was pared by 1 base and J by 5 bases, with 8 bases between. CDR3 in amino acids: CASSQGPEETQYF. The DNA of the CDR3 is TGTGCCAGCAGCCAAGGGCCGGAGGAGACCCAGTACTTC.

This chain joins TRBV29-1 and TRBJ2-1; TRBD1 matches 9 bases. Trimming removed 2 bases from V and 3 bases from J; junction bases left unmatched: 2. Germline V gene sequence: CDR1 SQVTM, CDR2 ANQGSEA. This CDR3 is built from 14 residues. The CDR3 is CSVERTGVYNEQFF. The CDR3, as DNA: TGCAGCGTTGAAAGGACAGGGGTCTACAATGAGCAGTTCTTC.

The genes are TRBV19 and TRBJ2-5; 10 bases map to TRBD2. This CDR3 is 14 amino acids long. Losses at the gene ends were 5 bases for V and 6 bases for J; bases not matched to a gene: 6. CDR1 is LNHDA, CDR2 SQIVND, per germline (reference sequence). The CDR3 sequence is CASSPSGSLKTQYF. Written as DNA, the CDR3 is TGTGCCAGTAGTCCTAGCGGGAGTTTAAAGACCCAGTACTTC.

V is TRBV5-4 and J is TRBJ2-7; D unclear. The CDR3 loop spans 15 amino acids. V was pared by 1 base and J by 4 bases, with 15 bases between. Germline V CDR1 and CDR2: SGHNT, YYREEE (reference sequence). CDR3 sequence: CASSLIGSSHYEQYF. The CDR3 DNA is TGTGCCAGCAGCTTGATTGGTAGCTCCCATTACGAGCAGTACTTC.

CDR3 DNA: TGCGCCAGCAGCCCGGGGACGGCGAACTATGGCTACACCTTC. Protein product: CASSPGTANYGYTF. This chain joins TRBV4-3 and TRBJ1-2; TRBD1 is a possible D gene (5 bases). This CDR3 comprises 14 residues. Germline lookup yields CDR1 LGHNA and CDR2 YSLEER. Between the trimmed V and J ends, which lost 4 bases and 2 bases, there was a span of 11 bases.

This clone has only one observation. The chain uses TRBV5-1 and TRBJ2-3; TRBD2 agrees at 11 bases. The ends lost 5 bases at V and 2 bases at J; junction bases unmatched: 7. This CDR3 comprises 16 residues. Germline values: CDR1 SGHRS, CDR2 YFSETQ. The CDR3 region has the DNA TGCGCCAGCAGATCGGGACTAGCGGAACCCACAGATACGCAGTATTTT. This gives the protein CASRSGLAEPTDTQYF. Variable domain in full (rest from reference TRBV5-1 and TRBJ2-3): KAGVTQTPRYLIKTRGQQVTLSCSPISGHRSVSWYQQTPGQGLQFLFEYFSETQRNKGNFPGRFSGRQFSNSRSEMNVSTLELGDSALYLCASRSGLAEPTDTQYFGPGTRLTVL.

This rearrangement joins TRBV5-1 to TRBJ2-3; 7 bases are a match to TRBD2. The CDR3 runs to 14 residues. Trimming cost V 5 bases and J 1 base; bases outside gene matches: 4. The germline V gene has CDR1 SGHRS and CDR2 YFSETQ. This CDR3 reads CASSSLAGTDTQYF. The CDR3 DNA sequence: TGCGCCAGCAGTTCCCTAGCGGGCACAGATACGCAGTATTTT.

This clone was detected only a few times. This rearrangement joins TRBV19 to TRBJ1-2, with 7 bases that match TRBD1. V shed 6 bases, J shed 6 bases, and the junction held 13 bases outside the gene matches. CDR1 is LNHDA and CDR2 is SQIVND in the germline V gene (reference sequence). The CDR3 contains 15 residues. The CDR3 DNA reads as TGTGCCAGTAGCCACTCCTACAGGGGCGTAGATGGCTACACCTTC. It codes for CASSHSYRGVDGYTF.

The table lists this clone with a few counts. The chain is built from TRBV5-1 and TRBJ2-1; the match to TRBD2 covers 7 bases. The CDR3 contains 15 residues. The junction had 9 bases not matched to a gene; V was cut back by 0 bases and J by 9 bases. Germline V CDR1 and CDR2: SGHRS, YFSETQ. The CDR3 spells CASSLGHGRPREQFF. CDR3 DNA: TGCGCCAGCAGCTTGGGTCACGGGAGGCCCCGTGAGCAGTTCTTC.

The chain links TRBV30 to TRBJ2-2; weak D call: TRBD1 (6 bases). With 8 bases removed from V and 5 bases from J, the gap between germline ends came to 18 bases. This CDR3 has 14 residues. Germline-derived CDR1 and CDR2 are GTSNPN and SVGIG (reference sequence). CDR3 nucleotide sequence: TGTGCCCTCAACACAAGGACAGCTACCGGGGAGCTGTTTTTT. Its protein is CALNTRTATGELFF.

The chain links TRBV30 to TRBJ2-5; 9 nucleotides align to TRBD2. Germline-derived CDR1 and CDR2 are GTSNPN and SVGIG (reference sequence). The CDR3 totals 14 residues. Trimming at V came to 3 bases and at J to 4 bases, leaving 6 bases not matched to a gene. The CDR3 spells CAWRASGNGETQYF. CDR3 nucleotides: TGTGCCTGGAGGGCTAGCGGGAATGGAGAGACCCAGTACTTC. The full variable domain, its missing parts supplied by reference TRBV30 and TRBJ2-5, is SQTIHQWPATLVQPVGSPLSLECTVEGTSNPNLYWYRQAAGRGLQLLFYSVGIGQISSEVPQNLSASRPQDRQFILSSKKLLLSDSGFYLCAWRASGNGETQYFGPGTRLLVL.

The genes are TRBV4-3 and TRBJ2-2, with a weak D call TRBD1 (7 bases). Germline V gives CDR1 LGHNA, CDR2 YSLEER. Trimming stripped 6 bases from V and 3 bases from J, with 14 bases between. This CDR3 comprises 15 residues. CDR3 in amino acids: CASREGAMYTGELFF. Here the CDR3 DNA reads TGCGCCAGCAGGGAGGGGGCGATGTACACCGGGGAGCTGTTTTTT.

V gene TRBV11-2 combines with J gene TRBJ1-5; 7 positions match TRBD1. This CDR3 is built from 13 residues. V lost 4 bases and J lost 5; bases outside the gene matches: 2. Germline V gene lookup returns CDR1 SGHAT and CDR2 FQNNGV. DNA of the CDR3: TGTGCCAGCAGCTATGACAGGGATCAGCCCCAGCATTTT. This sequence encodes CASSYDRDQPQHF.

The chain uses TRBV6-1 and TRBJ2-7, with D possibly matching TRBD2 (5 bases). V was shortened by 7 bases and J by 1 base, with 14 bases between the two germline ends. The CDR3 is 14 residues long. Looked up from germline, CDR1 is MNHNS and CDR2 is SASEGT. CDR3 sequence: CASTPGLPSYEQYF. Here the CDR3 DNA reads TGTGCCAGCACCCCAGGACTTCCGTCCTACGAGCAGTACTTC.

J is TRBJ1-5 and V is TRBV6-6; unclear D gene. The V end was cut by 3 bases, the J end by 5 bases, with 14 bases between. From germline, CDR1 is MNHNY and CDR2 SVGAGI (reference sequence). The CDR3 runs to 15 residues. The chain's CDR3 is CASSYGLLGDQPQHF. The DNA for the CDR3 is TGTGCCAGCAGTTATGGACTTTTGGGTGATCAGCCCCAGCATTTT.

The chain couples TRBV7-9 to TRBJ2-1; TRBD2 matches at 8 bases. J gave up 0 bases and V 2 bases, and 6 bases lay outside the gene matches. Germline V CDR1 and CDR2: SEHNR, FQNEAQ (reference sequence). The CDR3 consists of 17 residues. The CDR3 sequence is CASSLLAGRISYNEQFF. The CDR3 region has the DNA TGTGCCAGCAGCTTATTAGCGGGAAGGATCTCCTACAATGAGCAGTTCTTC.

The chain joins TRBV7-8 to TRBJ2-1; D possibly corresponds to TRBD2 (5 bases). The V gene lost 1 base and the J gene lost 0 bases, with 13 bases spanning the gap. The germline CDR1 and CDR2 sequences are SGHVS and FQNEAQ. The length of the CDR3 is 17 residues. The CDR3 DNA follows: TGTGCCAGCAGCTTAGATGGGCGAGGGAGCTCCTACAATGAGCAGTTCTTC. This encodes CASSLDGRGSSYNEQFF.